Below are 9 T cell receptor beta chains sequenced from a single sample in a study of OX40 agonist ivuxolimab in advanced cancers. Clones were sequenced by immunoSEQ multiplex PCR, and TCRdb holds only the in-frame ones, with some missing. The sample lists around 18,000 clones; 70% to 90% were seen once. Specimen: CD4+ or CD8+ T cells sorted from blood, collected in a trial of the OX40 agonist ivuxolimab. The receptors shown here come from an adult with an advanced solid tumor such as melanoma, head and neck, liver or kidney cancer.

The CDR3 region is CASSDTWGIYEQYF. The CDR3 DNA follows: TGTGCCAGCAGTGACACGTGGGGAATCTACGAGCAGTACTTC. This chain uses TRBV2 with TRBJ2-7; D is unclear. The V gene lost 3 bases and the J gene lost 3 bases, with 12 bases spanning the gap. Germline lookup yields CDR1 SNHLY and CDR2 FYNNEI. CDR3 length: 14 amino acids.

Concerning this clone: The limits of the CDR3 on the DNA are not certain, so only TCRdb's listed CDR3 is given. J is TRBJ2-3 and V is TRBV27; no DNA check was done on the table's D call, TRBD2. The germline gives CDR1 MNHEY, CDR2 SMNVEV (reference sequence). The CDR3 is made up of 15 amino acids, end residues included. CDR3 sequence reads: CASSSSGALPDTQYF.

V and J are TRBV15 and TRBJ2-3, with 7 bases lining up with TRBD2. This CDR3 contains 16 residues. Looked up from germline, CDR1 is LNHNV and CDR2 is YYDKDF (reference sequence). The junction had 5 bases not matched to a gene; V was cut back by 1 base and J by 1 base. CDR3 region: CATSRVPREGTDTQYF. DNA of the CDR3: TGTGCCACCAGCAGAGTTCCTCGGGAGGGCACAGATACGCAGTATTTT.

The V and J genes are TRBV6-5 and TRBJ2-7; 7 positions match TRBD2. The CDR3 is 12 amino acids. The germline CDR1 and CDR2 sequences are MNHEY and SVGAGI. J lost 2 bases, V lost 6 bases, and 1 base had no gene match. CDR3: CASSGTTYEQYF. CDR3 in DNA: TGTGCCAGCAGCGGGACTACCTACGAGCAGTACTTC.

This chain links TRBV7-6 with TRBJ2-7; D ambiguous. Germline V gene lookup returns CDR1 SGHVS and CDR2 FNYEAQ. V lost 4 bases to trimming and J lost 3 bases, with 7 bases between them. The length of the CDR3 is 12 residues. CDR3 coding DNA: TGTGCCAGCAGCTCTTACCTCTACGAGCAGTACTTC. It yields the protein CASSSYLYEQYF. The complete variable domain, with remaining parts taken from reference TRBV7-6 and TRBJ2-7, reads GAGVSQSPRYKVTKRGQDVALRCDPISGHVSLYWYRQALGQGPEFLTYFNYEAQQDKSGLPNDRFSAERPEGSISTLTIQRTEQRDSAMYRCASSSYLYEQYFGPGTRLTVT.

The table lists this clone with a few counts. The CDR3 protein is CASSVVGGTSGGPYNEQFF. The CDR3 nucleotides read TGTGCCAGCAGCGTAGTAGGAGGGACTAGCGGGGGACCCTACAATGAGCAGTTCTTC. The chain employs TRBV9 and TRBJ2-1; 14 positions match TRBD2. Germline V gene lookup returns CDR1 SGDLS and CDR2 YYNGEE. The CDR3 is made up of 19 amino acids. J gave up 2 bases and V 0 bases, and 7 bases lay outside the gene matches.

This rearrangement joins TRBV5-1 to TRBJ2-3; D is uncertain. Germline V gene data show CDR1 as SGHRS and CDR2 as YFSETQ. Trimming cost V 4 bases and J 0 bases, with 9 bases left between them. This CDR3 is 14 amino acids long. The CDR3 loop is CASSQIQSTDTQYF. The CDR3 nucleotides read TGCGCCAGCAGCCAAATACAGAGCACAGATACGCAGTATTTT.

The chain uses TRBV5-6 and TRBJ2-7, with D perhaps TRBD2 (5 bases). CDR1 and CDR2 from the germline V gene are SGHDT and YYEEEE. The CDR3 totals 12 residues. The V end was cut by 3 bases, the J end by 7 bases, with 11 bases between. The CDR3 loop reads CASSYGLLEQYF. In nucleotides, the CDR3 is TGTGCCAGCAGCTACGGACTCTTGGAGCAGTACTTC.

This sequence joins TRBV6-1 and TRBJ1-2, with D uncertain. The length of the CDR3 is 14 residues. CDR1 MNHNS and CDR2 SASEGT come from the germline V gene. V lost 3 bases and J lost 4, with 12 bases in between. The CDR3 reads CASSDLEPRYGYTF. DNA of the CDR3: TGTGCCAGCAGTGATCTCGAGCCCCGCTATGGCTACACCTTC.